What follows are 14 T cell receptor beta chains derived from one specimen sequenced in a study of long-term antiretroviral therapy in people with HIV. Sequencing relied on immunoSEQ assay v3.0, run at survey level. Measured with immunoSEQ multiplex PCR; TCRdb has only the in-frame clones, and not every one. The table lists under 35,000 clones, about 96% of them singletons. The specimen comprised unsorted PBMCs, sampled roughly 6.4 years after starting antiretroviral therapy. These receptors originate from a man under 40 with HIV.

The rearrangement joins TRBV28 to TRBJ1-5; possible D gene TRBD1, 6 bases. V lost 2 bases, J lost 0 bases, and 14 bases lay in between. The CDR3 runs to 17 residues. Per the germline V gene, CDR1 is MDHEN and CDR2 is SYDVKM. CDR3 residues: CASSLLLGGYSNQPQHF. The CDR3, as DNA: TGTGCCAGCAGTTTACTCCTTGGGGGCTATAGCAATCAGCCCCAGCATTTT.

This sequence joins TRBV6-5 and TRBJ1-5; D is uncertain. CDR1 and CDR2 (germline): MNHEY, SVGAGI. This CDR3 is 14 amino acids long. With 0 bases removed from V and 5 bases from J, the gap between germline ends came to 8 bases. This chain's CDR3 is CASSYSKSYQPQHF. CDR3 nucleotides: TGTGCCAGCAGTTACTCGAAATCCTATCAGCCCCAGCATTTT.

The chain employs TRBV6-5 and TRBJ2-2; D is ambiguous. The CDR3 runs to 13 residues. CDR1 and CDR2 (germline): MNHEY, SVGAGI. With 4 bases removed from V and 6 bases from J, the gap between germline ends came to 9 bases. The CDR3 DNA is TGTGCCAGCAGTTTTGTTGCGTCCGGGGAGCTGTTTTTT. Residues: CASSFVASGELFF.

About this clone: An end of the junction differs from the germline gene, which may be a read error. The V and J genes are TRBV7-7 and TRBJ2-3, with 11 bases lining up with TRBD2. CDR1 and CDR2 (germline): SSHAT, FNYEAQ (reference sequence). The CDR3 is 16 residues long. This CDR3 is CASSQITSGGSDTQYF. The CDR3 nucleotides read TGTGCTAGCAGTCAAATCACTAGCGGGGGTTCAGATACGCAGTATTTT.

The rearrangement joins TRBV4-3 to TRBJ2-7; 7 nucleotides align to TRBD2. There are 15 residues in the CDR3. Germline values: CDR1 LGHNA, CDR2 YSLEER. The J segment lost 5 bases and the V segment lost 6 bases, leaving 13 bases of the junction unmatched. CDR3: CASRARSGGTHEQYF. CDR3 nucleotides: TGCGCCAGCAGGGCCCGGTCGGGAGGAACCCACGAGCAGTACTTC.

This clone came up once. The chain uses TRBV7-9 and TRBJ2-5; TRBD2 agrees at 9 bases. The ends lost 2 bases at V and 5 bases at J; junction bases unmatched: 18. Germline-derived CDR1 and CDR2 are SEHNR and FQNEAQ (reference sequence). The CDR3 is made up of 19 amino acids. This chain's CDR3 is CASSLSRLSIAGAGETQYF. CDR3 coding DNA: TGTGCCAGCAGCTTATCTCGCCTCTCGATAGCGGGAGCTGGGGAGACCCAGTACTTC.

This chain joins TRBV6-5 and TRBJ1-5; TRBD1 is a possible D gene (5 bases). The germline CDR1 and CDR2 sequences are MNHEY and SVGAGI. The germline V and J ends were trimmed by 6 bases and 2 bases, with 8 bases remaining between them. This CDR3 contains 13 residues. The CDR3 loop is CASRVGGNQPQHF. DNA for the CDR3: TGTGCCAGCAGGGTAGGGGGCAATCAGCCCCAGCATTTT.

The chain is built from TRBV19 and TRBJ1-2; D gene unclear. The CDR3 is made up of 14 amino acids. The V and J ends lost 3 bases and 4 bases respectively, with 12 bases between them. Germline-derived CDR1 and CDR2 are LNHDA and SQIVND (reference sequence). CDR3 protein: CASSIFQESYGYTF. The CDR3 DNA sequence: TGTGCCAGTAGTATCTTCCAGGAGTCCTATGGCTACACCTTC. Filled out from reference TRBV19 and TRBJ1-2, the complete variable domain reads DGGITQSPKYLFRKEGQNVTLSCEQNLNHDAMYWYRQDPGQGLRLIYYSQIVNDFQKGDIAEGYSVSREKKESFPLTVTSAQKNPTAFYLCASSIFQESYGYTFGSGTRLTVV.

The chain recombines TRBV19 with TRBJ1-2; 7 bases line up with TRBD1. V lost 5 bases, J lost 10 bases, and 7 bases stayed unmatched. The CDR3 loop spans 12 amino acids. The germline V gene encodes CDR1 LNHDA and CDR2 SQIVND (reference sequence). CDR3 loop: CASSRRDRFYTF. CDR3 DNA: TGTGCCAGTAGTCGCCGGGACAGATTCTACACCTTC.

The V call is TRBV19, the J call TRBJ1-5; 10 bases map to TRBD1. Per the germline V gene, CDR1 is LNHDA and CDR2 is SQIVND (reference sequence). This CDR3 is built from 16 residues. V dropped 5 bases and J dropped 5; count of bases not matched to a gene: 9. The CDR3 spells CASSAYSGTGDQPQHF. The CDR3 coding sequence is TGTGCCAGTAGTGCATACTCCGGGACAGGGGATCAGCCCCAGCATTTT.

V is TRBV25-1 and J is TRBJ2-7; the D gene is possibly TRBD2 (5 bases). The CDR3 contains 15 residues. Germline V gene lookup returns CDR1 MGHDK and CDR2 SYGVNS. V was trimmed by 4 bases and J by 3 bases, leaving 16 bases between them. Here the CDR3 reads CASSGANRGNYEQYF. CDR3 in DNA: TGTGCCAGCAGTGGGGCCAATAGAGGGAACTACGAGCAGTACTTC.

V and J are TRBV6-5 and TRBJ2-1; 12 bases are a match to TRBD2. Trimming at V came to 5 bases and at J to 10 bases, leaving 9 bases not matched to a gene. The germline CDR1 and CDR2 sequences are MNHEY and SVGAGI. This CDR3 is built from 15 residues. The CDR3 nucleotides read TGTGCCAGCAGTATTAGGACTAGCGGGAAAGGGGAGCAGTTCTTC. As protein: CASSIRTSGKGEQFF.

The V gene is TRBV6-5, the J gene TRBJ2-1, with D hard to call. V was trimmed by 6 bases and J by 5 bases, leaving 2 bases between them. CDR1 MNHEY and CDR2 SVGAGI come from the germline V gene. The CDR3 is 10 residues long. The chain's CDR3 is CASRHNEQFF. CDR3 coding DNA: TGTGCCAGCAGACACAATGAGCAGTTCTTC.

The rearrangement uses TRBV11-2 and TRBJ2-5; D might be TRBD1 or TRBD2, each matching 7 bases. The CDR3 has 18 residues. V lost 5 bases to trimming and J lost 6 bases, with 28 bases between them. Germline loops: CDR1 SGHAT, CDR2 FQNNGV. This CDR3 reads CASSLTTSTGRGVKTQYF. CDR3 sequence (DNA): TGTGCCAGCAGCCTAACCACCTCGACAGGGAGGGGAGTGAAGACCCAGTACTTC.